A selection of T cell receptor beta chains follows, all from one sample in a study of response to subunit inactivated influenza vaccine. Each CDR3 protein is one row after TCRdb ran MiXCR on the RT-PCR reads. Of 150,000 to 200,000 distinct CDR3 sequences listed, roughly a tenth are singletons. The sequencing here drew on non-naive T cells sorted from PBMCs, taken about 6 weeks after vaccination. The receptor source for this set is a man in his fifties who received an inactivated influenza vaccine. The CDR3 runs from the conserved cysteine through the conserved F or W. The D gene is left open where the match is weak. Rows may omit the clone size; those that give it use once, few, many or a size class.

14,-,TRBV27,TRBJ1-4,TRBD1,TGTGCCAGCAGGGGGACAGGTTTTGGTGAAAAACTGTTTTTT,CASRGTGFGEKLFF
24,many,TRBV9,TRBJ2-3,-,TGTGCCAGCAGCGGATCCCGAGAACCGAATCGGCGATTCGGCCCCCTCCCTTCAACAGATACGCAGTATTTT,CASSGSREPNRRFGPLPSTDTQYF
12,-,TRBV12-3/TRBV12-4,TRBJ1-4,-,TGTGCCAGCTCCAGGGGAGGGGAAAAACTGTTTTTT,CASSRGGEKLFF
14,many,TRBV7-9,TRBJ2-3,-,TGTGCCAGCAGCTCCCCCCGAGGGGCAGATACGCAGTATTTT,CASSSPRGADTQYF
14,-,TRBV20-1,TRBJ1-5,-,TGCAGTGCTAGACCAGCGGGGCAAATCGGGCCCCAGCATTTT,CSARPAGQIGPQHF
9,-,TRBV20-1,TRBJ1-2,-,TGCAGTGCGGATGATGGCTACACCTTC,CSADDGYTF
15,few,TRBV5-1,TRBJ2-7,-,TGCGCCAGCAGCTCCCGTACCGGGGGTGCAAACGAGCAGTACTTC,CASSSRTGGANEQYF
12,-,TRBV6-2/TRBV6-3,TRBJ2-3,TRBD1,TGTGCCAGCAGCCTGGGACAGACTACGCAGTATTTT,CASSLGQTTQYF
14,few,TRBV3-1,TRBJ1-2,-,TGTGCCAGCAGCCAAATGCAGGGTGTTGGGGGCTACACCTTC,CASSQMQGVGGYTF
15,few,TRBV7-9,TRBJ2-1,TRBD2,TGTGCCAGCAGCTTAAGGCCGGGGGGGCCCAATGAGCAGTTCTTC,CASSLRPGGPNEQFF
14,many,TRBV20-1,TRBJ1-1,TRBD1,TGCAGTGCTCTTATCGGACAGGGACGTACTGAAGCTTTCTTT,CSALIGQGRTEAFF
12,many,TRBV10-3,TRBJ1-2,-,TGTGCCATCAGTGAGGGGAATTGGGGCTACACCTTC,CAISEGNWGYTF
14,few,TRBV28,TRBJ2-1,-,TGTGCCAGCAATCAACCCCGGGACGACAATGAGCAGTTCTTC,CASNQPRDDNEQFF
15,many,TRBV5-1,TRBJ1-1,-,TGCGCCAGCAGCAGCCGGACGGGGGCCAGCACTGAAGCTTTCTTT,CASSSRTGASTEAFF
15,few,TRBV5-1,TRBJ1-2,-,TGCGCCAGCAGGCCTCGAGACAGTGAAAAAAATGGCTACACCTTC,CASRPRDSEKNGYTF
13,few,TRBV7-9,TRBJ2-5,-,TGTGCCAGCAGCTGGGGGTATCGGGAGACCCAGTACTTC,CASSWGYRETQYF
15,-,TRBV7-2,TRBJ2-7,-,TGTGCCAGCAGCTCGCAGACCGCGAGGGCCTACGAGCAGTACTTC,CASSSQTARAYEQYF
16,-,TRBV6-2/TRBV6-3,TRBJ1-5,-,TGTGCCAGCAGGCCCCTGGGACACGATAGCAATCAGCCCCAGCATTTT,CASRPLGHDSNQPQHF
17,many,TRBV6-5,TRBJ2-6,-,TGTGCCAGCAGTTACGCATTAAAATCTTCTGGGGCCAACGTCCTGACTTTC,CASSYALKSSGANVLTF
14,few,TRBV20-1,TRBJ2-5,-,TGCAGTGTTTTGACTAGTTTCGGCCCAGAGACCCAGTACTTC,CSVLTSFGPETQYF
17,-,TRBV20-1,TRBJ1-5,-,TGCAGTGCTAGAGATCGATCCCGGCAGGTAAACAATCAGCCCCAGCATTTT,CSARDRSRQVNNQPQHF
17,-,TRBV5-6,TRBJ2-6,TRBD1,TGTGCCAGCAGGCGACCGGGACAGGGCTCTGGGGCCAACGTCCTGACTTTC,CASRRPGQGSGANVLTF
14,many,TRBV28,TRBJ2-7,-,TGTGCCAGCAGTTCGACCTGGTTTCCCTACGAGCAGTACTTC,CASSSTWFPYEQYF
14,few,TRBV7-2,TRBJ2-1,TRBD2,TGTGCCAGCAGACGCGGGGGGGGCTACAATGAGCAGTTCTTC,CASRRGGGYNEQFF
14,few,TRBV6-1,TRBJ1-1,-,TGTGCCAGCAGTGAAGCGCGTCTCCAGGTTGCCGCTTTCTTT,CASSEARLQVAAFF
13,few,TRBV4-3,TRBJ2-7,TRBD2,TGCGCCAGCAGCCAGCAGCGGGGCTACGAGCAGTACTTC,CASSQQRGYEQYF
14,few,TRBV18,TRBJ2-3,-,TGTGCCAGCTCACCACCGGGAAGCACAGATACGCAGTATTTT,CASSPPGSTDTQYF
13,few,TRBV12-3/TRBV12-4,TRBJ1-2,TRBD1,TGTGCCAGCAGCGACACAGGGGGCTATGGCTACACCTTC,CASSDTGGYGYTF
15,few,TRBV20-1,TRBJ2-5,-,TGCAGTGCACACAGTGGGGGGTCGGCGAAGGAGACCCAGTACTTC,CSAHSGGSAKETQYF
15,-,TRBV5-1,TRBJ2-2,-,TGCGCCAGCAGCTCCCATGGGGATTCCACCGGGGAGCTGTTTTTT,CASSSHGDSTGELFF
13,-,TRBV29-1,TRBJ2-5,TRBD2,TGCAGCGTCGGAGGCGGGAGGCACGAGACCCAGTACTTC,CSVGGGRHETQYF
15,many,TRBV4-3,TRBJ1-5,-,TGCGCCAGCAGCCAAATATGGGGGAGCAATCAGCCCCAGCATTTT,CASSQIWGSNQPQHF
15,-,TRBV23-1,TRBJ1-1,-,TGCGCCAGCAGTCAATACGGGGGATGCAGCGCTGAAGCTTTCTTT,CASSQYGGCSAEAFF
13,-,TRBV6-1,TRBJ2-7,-,TGTGCCAGCAGTGAAGCGGAACCCCAAGGGCAGTACTTC,CASSEAEPQGQYF
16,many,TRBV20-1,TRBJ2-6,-,TGCAGTGCTAGAGACAAGGGACCGCATAGGGCCAACGTCCTGACTTTC,CSARDKGPHRANVLTF
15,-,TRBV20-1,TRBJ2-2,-,TGCAGTGCTAGAGATTTCAGGGTTAGCACCGGGGAGCTGTTTTTT,CSARDFRVSTGELFF